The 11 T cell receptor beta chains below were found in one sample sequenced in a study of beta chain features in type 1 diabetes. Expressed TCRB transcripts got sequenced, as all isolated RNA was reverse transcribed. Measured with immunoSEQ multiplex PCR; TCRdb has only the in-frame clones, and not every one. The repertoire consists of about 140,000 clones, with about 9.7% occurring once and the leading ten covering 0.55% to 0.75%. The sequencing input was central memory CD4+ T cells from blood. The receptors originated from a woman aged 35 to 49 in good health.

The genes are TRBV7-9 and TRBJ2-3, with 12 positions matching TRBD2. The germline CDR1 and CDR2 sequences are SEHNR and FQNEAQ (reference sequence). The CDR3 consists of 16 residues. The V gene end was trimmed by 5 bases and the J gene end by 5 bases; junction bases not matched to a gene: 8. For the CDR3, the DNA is TGTGCCAGCAGCCCCTGGAGACTAGCGGGGGAAGATACGCAGTATTTT. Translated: CASSPWRLAGEDTQYF.

The CDR3 is CASSLAQYSYEQYF. The CDR3 DNA sequence: TGTGCCAGCAGCTTAGCACAATACTCCTACGAGCAGTACTTC. J is TRBJ2-7 and V is TRBV7-2; D call uncertain. The CDR3 length is 14 residues. Trimming pared 0 bases from V and 0 bases from J, leaving 6 bases between. CDR1 is SGHTA and CDR2 is FQGNSA in the germline V gene.

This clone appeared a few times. CDR3 DNA sequence: TGTGCCAGCAGCTTAGGGAGGGGGACGACCCAGCATTTT. This translates into CASSLGRGTTQHF. The chain couples TRBV13 to TRBJ1-5; the D gene is possibly TRBD1 (6 bases). The V end lost 0 bases, the J end lost 11 bases, and 11 bases lay between the germline ends. The CDR3 extends over 13 amino acids. Germline V gene data show CDR1 as PRHDT and CDR2 as FYEKMQ (reference sequence).

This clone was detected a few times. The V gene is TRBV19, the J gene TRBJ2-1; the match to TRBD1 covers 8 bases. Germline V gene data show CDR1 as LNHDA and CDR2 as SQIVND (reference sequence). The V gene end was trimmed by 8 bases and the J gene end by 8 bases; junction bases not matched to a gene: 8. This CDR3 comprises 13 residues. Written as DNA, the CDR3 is TGTGCCAGTCGCCCGACAGGGGTTGATGAGCAGTTCTTC. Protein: CASRPTGVDEQFF.

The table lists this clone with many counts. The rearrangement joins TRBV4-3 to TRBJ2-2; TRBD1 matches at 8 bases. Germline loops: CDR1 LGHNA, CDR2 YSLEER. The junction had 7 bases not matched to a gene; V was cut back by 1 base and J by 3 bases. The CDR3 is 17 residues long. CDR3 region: CASSQVWGQADTGELFF. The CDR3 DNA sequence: TGCGCCAGCAGCCAAGTCTGGGGACAGGCGGACACCGGGGAGCTGTTTTTT.

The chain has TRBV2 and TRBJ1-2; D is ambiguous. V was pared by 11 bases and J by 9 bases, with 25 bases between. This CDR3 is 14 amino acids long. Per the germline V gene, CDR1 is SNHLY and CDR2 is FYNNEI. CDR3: CAASGPSGEVSYTF. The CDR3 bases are TGTGCCGCCAGTGGCCCCAGCGGGGAAGTTAGCTACACCTTC.

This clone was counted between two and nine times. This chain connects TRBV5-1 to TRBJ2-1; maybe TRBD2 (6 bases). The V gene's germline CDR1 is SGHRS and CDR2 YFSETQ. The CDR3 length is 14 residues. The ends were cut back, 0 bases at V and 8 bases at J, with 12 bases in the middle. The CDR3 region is CASSLGTTLDEQFF. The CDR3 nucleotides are TGCGCCAGCAGCTTGGGGACTACGCTCGATGAGCAGTTCTTC.

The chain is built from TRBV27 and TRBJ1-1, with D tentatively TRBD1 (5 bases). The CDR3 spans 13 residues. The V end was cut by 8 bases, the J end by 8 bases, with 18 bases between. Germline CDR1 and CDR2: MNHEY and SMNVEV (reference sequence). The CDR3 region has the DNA TGTGCCAGCTCCTGGGAGGGGCCTTTCGAAGCTTTCTTT. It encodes CASSWEGPFEAFF.

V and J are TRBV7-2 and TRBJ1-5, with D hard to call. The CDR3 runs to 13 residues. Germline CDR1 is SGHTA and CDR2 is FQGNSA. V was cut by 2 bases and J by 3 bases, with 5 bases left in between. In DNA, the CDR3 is TGTGCCAGCAGCTTACAGGACAATCAGCCCCAGCATTTT. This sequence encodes CASSLQDNQPQHF.

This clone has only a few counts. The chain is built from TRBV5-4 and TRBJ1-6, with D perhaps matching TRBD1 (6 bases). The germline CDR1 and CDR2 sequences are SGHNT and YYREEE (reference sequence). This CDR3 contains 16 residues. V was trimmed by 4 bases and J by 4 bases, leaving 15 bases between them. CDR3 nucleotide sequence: TGTGCCAGCAGCGTAACGGACAGAAGTTATAATTCACCCCTCCACTTT. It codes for CASSVTDRSYNSPLHF.

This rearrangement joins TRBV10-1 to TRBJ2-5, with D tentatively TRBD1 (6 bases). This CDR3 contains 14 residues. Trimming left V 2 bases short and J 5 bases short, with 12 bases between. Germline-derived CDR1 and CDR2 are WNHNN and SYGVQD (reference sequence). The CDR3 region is CASSEETGVETQYF. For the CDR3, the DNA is TGCGCCAGCAGTGAGGAGACAGGTGTTGAGACCCAGTACTTC.